The 22 T cell receptor beta chains given below trace back to one sample, sequenced in a study of OX40 agonist ivuxolimab in advanced cancers. Sequencing was performed with immunoSEQ multiplex PCR; in TCRdb, only in-frame clones are kept and a portion is missing. The sample includes roughly 100,000 clones, about 90% of them seen just once. Sequencing was performed on CD4+ or CD8+ T cells sorted from blood, taken in a trial of the OX40 agonist ivuxolimab. Source of these receptors: an adult with an advanced solid tumor such as melanoma, head and neck, liver or kidney cancer.

This chain connects TRBV28 to TRBJ1-1; D is uncertain. From germline, CDR1 is MDHEN and CDR2 SYDVKM. Trimming cost V 3 bases and J 0 bases, with 8 bases left between them. This CDR3 is built from 14 residues. Here the CDR3 DNA reads TGTGCCAGCAGTTTCGCCCAGCTGAACACTGAAGCTTTCTTT. This encodes CASSFAQLNTEAFF.

The chain carries TRBV5-1 and TRBJ1-6, with TRBD1 identical over 7 bases. Germline assignment: CDR1 SGHRS and CDR2 YFSETQ. The CDR3 runs to 14 residues. V shed 5 bases and J 7 bases; nucleotides not matched to a gene: 6. CDR3 DNA sequence: TGCGCCAGCAGTTCTGGACAGGACAATTCACCCCTCCACTTT. Amino acid sequence: CASSSGQDNSPLHF.

The gene calls are TRBV9 and TRBJ1-3; D unclear. In germline, CDR1 is SGDLS, CDR2 YYNGEE. V was cut by 4 bases and J by 0 bases, with 11 bases left in between. CDR3 length: 15 residues. The CDR3 DNA sequence: TGTGCCAGCAGCTCCCGGTGGACCTCTGGAAACACCATATATTTT. It encodes CASSSRWTSGNTIYF.

V usage is TRBV7-2 and J usage is TRBJ2-1; the D is unclear. Trimming removed 4 bases at V and 1 base at J, with 5 bases between. Germline V gene lookup returns CDR1 SGHTA and CDR2 FQGNSA. This CDR3 is 13 amino acids long. The CDR3 spells CASSSGSYNEQFF. The CDR3 bases are TGTGCCAGCAGCTCAGGTTCCTACAATGAGCAGTTCTTC.

The chain links TRBV7-9 to TRBJ1-2; D gene ambiguous. CDR1 is SEHNR and CDR2 is FQNEAQ in the germline V gene (reference sequence). V lost 1 base to trimming and J lost 4 bases, with 10 bases between them. The CDR3 length is 14 residues. CDR3 loop: CASSLDREVYGYTF. As DNA, the CDR3 is TGTGCCAGCAGCTTAGACCGGGAGGTCTATGGCTACACCTTC.

The chain recombines TRBV30 with TRBJ2-4; D may correspond to TRBD1 or TRBD2 (6 bases each). Trimming pared 2 bases from V and 2 bases from J, leaving 13 bases between. The CDR3 loop spans 15 amino acids. CDR1 GTSNPN and CDR2 SVGIG come from the germline V gene (reference sequence). The CDR3: CAWSYGGATKNIQYF. CDR3 coding DNA: TGTGCCTGGAGTTACGGGGGCGCGACCAAAAACATTCAGTACTTC. The whole variable domain, remainder taken from reference TRBV30 and TRBJ2-4, is SQTIHQWPATLVQPVGSPLSLECTVEGTSNPNLYWYRQAAGRGLQLLFYSVGIGQISSEVPQNLSASRPQDRQFILSSKKLLLSDSGFYLCAWSYGGATKNIQYFGAGTRLSVL.

The gene calls are TRBV7-2 and TRBJ2-7; D is unresolved. Trimming cost V 0 bases and J 7 bases, with 19 bases left between them. Germline CDR1 and CDR2: SGHTA and FQGNSA. The CDR3 totals 16 residues. The CDR3 DNA follows: TGTGCCAGCAGCTTAGCGCGGCAGGTGACCCCAAGGGAGCAGTACTTC. Translation: CASSLARQVTPREQYF.

V usage is TRBV5-1 and J usage is TRBJ1-4, with D unresolved. CDR3 size: 15 residues. Trimming pared 4 bases from V and 4 bases from J, leaving 14 bases between. Germline V CDR1 and CDR2: SGHRS, YFSETQ. The CDR3 DNA reads as TGCGCCAGCAGCCCCCAGGCGGTGGATAATGAAAAACTGTTTTTT. It codes for CASSPQAVDNEKLFF.

The chain recombines TRBV2 with TRBJ2-2; no firm D call. CDR3 size: 12 residues. Germline loops: CDR1 SNHLY, CDR2 FYNNEI. V was cut by 4 bases and J by 6 bases, with 6 bases left in between. CDR3 region: CASSAGPGELFF. In DNA, the CDR3 is TGTGCCAGCAGTGCCGGACCCGGGGAGCTGTTTTTT.

The chain couples TRBV28 to TRBJ2-7; 9 bases align to TRBD1. Germline trimming cut 5 bases from V and 3 bases from J; bases unmatched to any gene: 5. CDR1 is MDHEN, CDR2 SYDVKM, per germline. This CDR3 is 14 amino acids long. The CDR3 is CASSLGTGSYEQYF. The CDR3 DNA reads TGTGCCAGCAGTCTCGGGACAGGGAGCTACGAGCAGTACTTC.

In this sample, this clone turned up many times. CDR3 coding DNA: TGTGCCAGCAGCAAAACACCGGGGAATAGCAATCAGCCCCAGCATTTT. Protein: CASSKTPGNSNQPQHF. The chain couples TRBV21-1 to TRBJ1-5. TRBV21-1 is a pseudogene locus. This CDR3 has 16 amino acids.

V and J are TRBV15 and TRBJ2-3, with TRBD2 matching 7 bases. V lost 1 base and J lost 4; bases outside the gene matches: 5. This CDR3 comprises 15 residues. Germline CDR1 is LNHNV and CDR2 is YYDKDF (reference sequence). The CDR3 bases are TGTGCCACCAGCAGAGGGGCGGGGGTAGCAGATACGCAGTATTTT. Translating gives CATSRGAGVADTQYF.

This sequence joins TRBV6-9 and TRBJ1-1; 8 bases are a match to TRBD1. J was trimmed by 6 bases and V by 5 bases; bases with no gene match: 8. Germline CDR1 and CDR2: MNHGY and SVAAGI. The CDR3 is 14 amino acids. In DNA, the CDR3 is TGTGCCAGCAGTGCGGACAGGGTGGGGGCTGAAGCTTTCTTT. It encodes CASSADRVGAEAFF.

The V and J genes are TRBV6-5 and TRBJ1-1; D call uncertain. Trimming shortened V by 6 bases and J by 0 bases, and 11 bases separated the two germline ends. The CDR3 contains 14 residues. Germline-derived CDR1 and CDR2 are MNHEY and SVGAGI. CDR3 nucleotides: TGTGCCAGCAGGCCCCTCCAGGTGAACACTGAAGCTTTCTTT. This encodes CASRPLQVNTEAFF.

The genes are TRBV10-1 and TRBJ2-1, with a tentative D call TRBD2 (7 bases). There are 15 residues in the CDR3. The V end lost 3 bases, the J end lost 6 bases, and 15 bases lay between the germline ends. Germline values: CDR1 WNHNN, CDR2 SYGVQD (reference sequence). The CDR3: CASSDYGGRGNEQFF. The CDR3 DNA reads TGCGCCAGCAGTGATTACGGGGGGCGAGGCAATGAGCAGTTCTTC.

The rearrangement links TRBV7-8 to TRBJ2-1, with D perhaps TRBD2 (6 bases). This CDR3 has 16 amino acids. Trimming shortened V by 4 bases and J by 4 bases, and 17 bases separated the two germline ends. CDR1 and CDR2 from the germline V gene are SGHVS and FQNEAQ. The CDR3 here is CASSYFWGVRYNEQFF. CDR3 nucleotides: TGTGCCAGCAGCTACTTCTGGGGGGTGAGGTACAATGAGCAGTTCTTC.

This rearrangement joins TRBV7-9 to TRBJ2-1, with D possibly being TRBD2 (5 bases). CDR1 is SEHNR, CDR2 FQNEAQ, per germline (reference sequence). This CDR3 comprises 13 residues. Trimming took off 4 bases at V and 9 bases at J, with 13 bases between the two ends. CDR3 bases: TGTGCCAGCAGCTCTTCCGGGGTTAGTGAGCAGTTCTTC. It translates to CASSSSGVSEQFF.

This clone was seen only once. Here the CDR3 DNA reads TGTGCCAGCAGCGCCGGGACGGCTAACTATGGCTACACCTTC. This codes for CASSAGTANYGYTF. The chain uses TRBV11-2 and TRBJ1-2, with a tentative D call TRBD1 (5 bases). Germline lookup yields CDR1 SGHAT and CDR2 FQNNGV. This CDR3 comprises 14 residues. The V end lost 5 bases, the J end lost 0 bases, and 10 bases lay between the germline ends.

The chain combines TRBV7-2 with TRBJ2-2; TRBD2 is a possible D gene (5 bases). CDR1 and CDR2 (germline): SGHTA, FQGNSA. Trimming took 5 bases from V and 2 from J, leaving 18 bases between them. CDR3 size: 17 residues. The CDR3 here is CASSRSVGVTNTGELFF. The DNA for the CDR3 is TGTGCCAGCAGCCGATCCGTCGGGGTCACAAACACCGGGGAGCTGTTTTTT.

This clone has just one count. The chain is built from TRBV7-6 and TRBJ2-1; 10 bases fit TRBD2. The germline V gene encodes CDR1 SGHVS and CDR2 FNYEAQ. CDR3 size: 16 residues. Trimming took 5 bases from V and 4 from J; bases not matched to a gene: 8. CDR3 bases: TGTGCCAGCAGCCCCCGGACTAGCGGACTTTACAATGAGCAGTTCTTC. It encodes CASSPRTSGLYNEQFF.

The rearrangement joins TRBV7-8 to TRBJ2-2; tentatively, D is TRBD2 (6 bases). The CDR3 extends over 15 amino acids. V was trimmed by 3 bases and J by 5 bases, leaving 13 bases between them. Germline CDR1 is SGHVS and CDR2 is FQNEAQ. CDR3 DNA: TGTGCCAGCAGCTTCACCGCACTAGCTACCGGGGAGCTGTTTTTT. Protein: CASSFTALATGELFF.

The CDR3 nucleotides are TGTGCCAGCATCCAGCGGGGGAGCTACAATGAGCAGTTCTTC. Translation gives CASIQRGSYNEQFF. V and J are TRBV2 and TRBJ2-1; TRBD2 matches 8 bases. The CDR3 is 14 amino acids. With 7 bases clipped from V and 3 bases from J, the junction kept 5 bases outside the gene matches. Germline V gene lookup returns CDR1 SNHLY and CDR2 FYNNEI. The full variable domain, with the rest looked up from reference TRBV2 and TRBJ2-1, is EPEVTQTPSHQVTQMGQEVILRCVPISNHLYFYWYRQILGQKVEFLVSFYNNEISEKSEIFDDQFSVERPDGSNFTLKIRSTKLEDSAMYFCASIQRGSYNEQFFGPGTRLTVL.